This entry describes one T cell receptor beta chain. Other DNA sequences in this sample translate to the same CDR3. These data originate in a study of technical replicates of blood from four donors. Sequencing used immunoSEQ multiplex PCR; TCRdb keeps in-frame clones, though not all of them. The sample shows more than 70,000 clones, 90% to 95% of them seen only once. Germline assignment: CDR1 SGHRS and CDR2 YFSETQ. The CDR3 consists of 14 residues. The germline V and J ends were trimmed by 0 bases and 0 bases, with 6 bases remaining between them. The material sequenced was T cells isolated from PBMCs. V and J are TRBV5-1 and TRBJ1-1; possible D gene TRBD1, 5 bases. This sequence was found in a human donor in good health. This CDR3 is CASSLATVNTEAFF. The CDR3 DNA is TGCGCCAGCAGCTTGGCGACAGTGAACACTGAAGCTTTCTTT.